The 30 T cell receptor beta chains below all came from one sample that was sequenced in a study of tumor-infiltrating lymphocytes in primary liver carcinoma. With a constant-region primer, TCR beta cDNA was made from 400 to 550 ng of total RNA. Researchers made the TCR beta libraries by running three nested multiplex PCR rounds with slightly modified ARM-PCR. Rounds one and two of PCR, each of roughly 10 cycles, were primed with TRBV1-TRBV30 forward primers and a C-beta reverse primer. TCRdb redid the calling of the multiplex PCR reads with MiXCR, one entry per CDR3 protein. Of about 330,000 distinct CDR3 sequences listed, 65% are singletons. Germline DNA was also extracted, while the blood RNA originated from unsorted whole blood. The sequenced sample was peripheral blood. The receptor set was obtained from a man in his forties with primary liver carcinoma and hepatitis B virus infection.

This CDR3 reads CASSGDSPVVDTQYF. As DNA, the CDR3 is TGTGCCAGCAGTGGAGACAGCCCCGTTGTGGATACGCAGTATTTT. The V gene is TRBV12-3 or TRBV12-4, the J gene TRBJ2-3, with D tentatively TRBD1 (5 bases). The CDR3 is 15 amino acids. V was trimmed by 5 bases and J by 6 bases, leaving 18 bases between them.

With regard to this clonotype: One end of the junction fails to match germline, which may point to a read error. The chain is built from TRBV11-2 and TRBJ2-2, with D tentatively TRBD2 (5 bases). Germline V gene sequence: CDR1 SGHAT, CDR2 FQNNGV. The CDR3 has 13 residues. This CDR3 is CAGLTRTTGELFF. In DNA, the CDR3 is TGTGCCGGGCTTACGAGGACCACCGGGGAACTGTTTTTT.

As to this clonotype: One end of the junction varies from germline; a read error may be responsible. The chain is built from TRBV11-2 and TRBJ2-7, with D possibly being TRBD2 (6 bases). Per the germline V gene, CDR1 is SGHAT and CDR2 is FQNNGV. The CDR3 spans 14 residues. CDR3 sequence: CASSLAGDVYEQCF. CDR3 bases: TGTGCCAGCAGCTTAGCGGGGGATGTTTACGAGCAGTGCTTC.

A remark on this clonotype: This could be a read error, since a much larger clone is one nucleotide away. The genes are TRBV6-6 and TRBJ1-1, with 8 bases that match TRBD1. Germline CDR1 MNHNY, CDR2 SVGAGI (reference sequence). Trimming cost V 9 bases and J 6 bases; bases outside gene matches: 6. The CDR3 length is 12 residues. The CDR3 loop reads CARSWGQAEAFF. The CDR3 DNA reads TGTGCCAGGAGCTGGGGACAGGCTGAAGCTTTCTTT.

The table lists this clonotype with many counts. The chain combines TRBV4-3 with TRBJ2-5; D gene ambiguous. This CDR3 contains 14 residues. The germline CDR1 and CDR2 sequences are LGHNA and YSLEER. The V and J ends lost 1 base and 4 bases respectively, with 10 bases between them. Here the CDR3 reads CASSQGGWGETQYF. CDR3 bases: TGCGCCAGCAGCCAAGGGGGATGGGGAGAGACCCAGTACTTC.

Concerning this clonotype itself: This sequence may be a read error, since a much larger clone differs from it by one base. This CDR3 reads CASSSHDRSDSALHF. The CDR3, as DNA: TGTGCCAGCAGTTCCCACGACAGGTCCGATTCAGCCCTCCACTTT. V is TRBV6-5 and J is TRBJ1-6, with D possibly being TRBD1 (6 bases). The CDR3 loop spans 15 amino acids. The germline V gene encodes CDR1 MNHEY and CDR2 SVGAGI.

This clonotype was picked up many times. DNA of the CDR3: TGTGCCAGCAGCTTAGCGGCCGGAGCGAACACCGGGGAGCTGTTTTTT. This translates into CASSLAAGANTGELFF. V usage is TRBV11-3 and J usage is TRBJ2-2; D is undetermined. Germline assignment: CDR1 SGHNT and CDR2 YENEEA. This CDR3 region has 16 residues. Trimming left V 1 base short and J 0 bases short, with 9 bases between. Drawing the rest from reference TRBV11-3 and TRBJ2-2, the complete variable domain is EAGVVQSPRYKIIEKKQPVAFWCNPISGHNTLYWYLQNLGQGPELLIRYENEEAVDDSQLPKDRFSAERLKGVDSTLKIQPAELGDSAVYLCASSLAAGANTGELFFGEGSRLTVL.

This clonotype appeared a few times. The junction shows a germline mismatch at one end, possibly a read error. The CDR3 nucleotides read TGTGCCAGCAGCTTGGGCAGTGTGGATACGCAGTTTTTT. Translation gives CASSLGSVDTQFF. This chain uses TRBV5-6 with TRBJ2-3; no definite D call. CDR1 is SGHDT, CDR2 YYEEEE, per germline. There are 13 residues in the CDR3. Drawing the rest from reference TRBV5-6 and TRBJ2-3, the complete variable domain is DAGVTQSPTHLIKTRGQQVTLRCSPKSGHDTVSWYQQALGQGPQFIFQYYEEEERQRGNFPDRFSGHQFPNYSSELNVNALLLGDSALYLCASSLGSVDTQFFGPGTRLTVL.

For this clonotype: A junction end diverges from the germline sequence, so it may reflect a read error. This rearrangement joins TRBV11-2 to TRBJ2-3; D not resolved. Germline V gives CDR1 SGHAT, CDR2 FQNNGV. CDR3 length: 17 residues. The CDR3 DNA sequence: TGTACCAGCAGCCGACCGATAGTTTTCTTTAACACAGATACGCAGTATTTT. This encodes CTSSRPIVFFNTDTQYF.

As regards this clonotype: A read error may produce the germline difference seen at one junction end. V is TRBV11-1 and J is TRBJ2-3; D ambiguous. CDR3 length: 14 residues. Germline-derived CDR1 and CDR2 are SGHAT and FQDESV (reference sequence). This CDR3 reads CANSFMGIGDTQYF. As DNA, the CDR3 is TGTGCCAACAGCTTCATGGGTATTGGTGATACGCAGTATTTT.

In the case of this clonotype: Possible read error: a much larger clone is one base away. V and J are TRBV30 and TRBJ1-5, with 8 nucleotides matching TRBD1. Germline loops: CDR1 GTSNPN, CDR2 SVGIG (reference sequence). The CDR3 sequence is 15 residues long. Trimming removed 5 bases from V and 2 bases from J; junction bases left unmatched: 8. In DNA form, the CDR3 reads TGTGCCTGGTGGCTACAGGGGGTAGGCAATCAGCCCCAGCATTTT. Its protein is CAWWLQGVGNQPQHF. Together with reference TRBV30 and TRBJ1-5, the CDR3 gives the full variable domain: SQTIHQWPATLVQPVGSPLSLECTVEGTSNPNLYWYRQAAGRGLQLLFYSVGIGQISSEVPQNLSASRPQDRQFILSSKKLLLSDSGFYLCAWWLQGVGNQPQHFGDGTRLSIL.

With respect to this clonotype: A read error is possible here, since a much larger clone lies one base away. The CDR3 carries no conserved terminal phenylalanine or tryptophan, so it likely arises from a read error. The CDR3 loop is CASSSRQNGELFS. Written as DNA, the CDR3 is TGTGCCAGCAGTTCCAGACAGAACGGGGAGCTGTTTTCT. The genes are TRBV6-5 and TRBJ2-2, with D possibly matching TRBD1 (5 bases). The germline V gene encodes CDR1 MNHEY and CDR2 SVGAGI. V lost 4 bases, J lost 7 bases, and 10 bases lay in between. CDR3 size: 13 residues.

By proportion, this clonotype is medium-sized. The chain is built from TRBV11-2 and TRBJ2-1; 7 bases align to TRBD1. Trimming cost V 5 bases and J 5 bases; bases outside gene matches: 6. Germline CDR1 and CDR2: SGHAT and FQNNGV. The CDR3 contains 14 residues. The chain's CDR3 is CASSRDRKNNEQFF. The CDR3, as DNA: TGTGCCAGCAGCCGGGACAGAAAAAACAATGAGCAGTTCTTC.

The chain uses TRBV11-2 and TRBJ1-3; TRBD1 matches at 7 bases. This CDR3 is 16 amino acids long. Germline CDR1 SGHAT, CDR2 FQNNGV. V was clipped by 7 bases and J by 6 bases; unmatched bases: 15. The CDR3 DNA follows: TGTGCCAGCAACCCGAGGAGGGGGCAACCTACAAACACCATATATTTT. Protein: CASNPRRGQPTNTIYF.

Comments on this clonotype: Being one base from a much bigger clone, this may be a read error. This CDR3 is CASSFHYREEGTYNSPLHF. The CDR3 DNA sequence: TGTGCCAGCAGTTTCCATTACAGGGAAGAGGGGACTTATAATTCACCCCTCCACTTT. The chain employs TRBV12-3 or TRBV12-4 and TRBJ1-6; D possibly corresponds to TRBD1 (6 bases). V lost 3 bases, J lost 4 bases, and 22 bases lay in between. This CDR3 spans 19 amino acids.

This clonotype was counted many times. The V gene is TRBV4-3, the J gene TRBJ2-1; 8 bases line up with TRBD2. Trimming cost V 4 bases and J 5 bases; bases outside gene matches: 10. The germline V gene encodes CDR1 LGHNA and CDR2 YSLEER. The CDR3 has 16 amino acids. The chain's CDR3 is CASSRHPSGSNNEQFF. The CDR3 nucleotides read TGCGCCAGCAGCCGCCACCCTAGCGGGTCGAACAATGAGCAGTTCTTC.

The CDR3 reads CASSYSGGRSGANVLTF. CDR3 DNA sequence: TGTGCCAGCAGTTACTCTGGGGGTCGATCTGGGGCCAACGTCCTGACTTTC. V gene TRBV6-5 combines with J gene TRBJ2-6; D assignment may be TRBD1 or TRBD2 (5 bases each). The germline V gene encodes CDR1 MNHEY and CDR2 SVGAGI. The CDR3 runs 17 residues. The ends were cut back, 0 bases at V and 1 base at J, with 10 bases in the middle.

Remarks on this clonotype: One end of the junction fails to match germline, which may point to a read error. V usage is TRBV29-1 and J usage is TRBJ2-4, with TRBD1 identical over 8 bases. Germline CDR1 SQVTM, CDR2 ANQGSEA. This CDR3 comprises 14 residues. Here the CDR3 reads CSVRQGMAKDIQYF. CDR3 in DNA: TGCAGCGTTCGACAGGGGATGGCCAAAGACATTCAATACTTC.

Points on this clonotype: This may come from a read error, since a much larger clone is one base off. CDR3 DNA: TGCGCCAGCTGCCAAGATCGAGTTACCGGGGAGCTGTTTTTT. Its translation: CASCQDRVTGELFF. V and J are TRBV4-3 and TRBJ2-2; D call uncertain. The germline V gene encodes CDR1 LGHNA and CDR2 YSLEER. The CDR3 runs to 14 residues.

This clonotype was seen more than once but under ten times. This chain links TRBV10-3 with TRBJ2-2; D possibly corresponds to TRBD1 (6 bases). The CDR3 has 16 amino acids. The germline CDR1 and CDR2 sequences are ENHRY and SYGVKD. Trimming removed 5 bases from V and 1 base from J, with 14 bases in between. CDR3 loop: CAISSSGQVNTGELFF. CDR3 nucleotides: TGTGCCATCAGTTCATCGGGACAAGTGAACACCGGGGAGCTGTTTTTT.

There are many counts of this clonotype. V usage is TRBV11-2 and J usage is TRBJ2-7, with D possibly TRBD2 on 5 matching bases. CDR1 SGHAT and CDR2 FQNNGV come from the germline V gene. The ends were cut back, 7 bases at V and 2 bases at J, with 15 bases in the middle. The CDR3 extends over 14 amino acids. In DNA form, the CDR3 reads TGTGCCAGCACTCTGGTACTCGGGGCCTACGAGCAGTACTTC. This gives the protein CASTLVLGAYEQYF. Using reference TRBV11-2 and TRBJ2-7 for the parts outside the CDR3, the full variable domain is EAGVAQSPRYKIIEKRQSVAFWCNPISGHATLYWYQQILGQGPKLLIQFQNNGVVDDSQLPKDRFSAERLKGVDSTLKIQPAKLEDSAVYLCASTLVLGAYEQYFGPGTRLTVT.

At least ten counts were recorded for this clonotype. V is TRBV10-3 and J is TRBJ2-7; perhaps TRBD1 as D (6 bases). V was shortened by 6 bases and J by 2 bases, with 11 bases between the two germline ends. Germline V gives CDR1 ENHRY, CDR2 SYGVKD. This CDR3 region has 13 residues. The CDR3 coding sequence is TGTGCCATCAGGGGGGACACCCCCTACGAGCAGTACTTC. It codes for CAIRGDTPYEQYF.

This clonotype has just one count. This sequence joins TRBV30 and TRBJ2-5; D unclear. Germline lookup yields CDR1 GTSNPN and CDR2 SVGIG (reference sequence). Trimming shortened V by 2 bases and J by 5 bases, and 6 bases separated the two germline ends. This CDR3 contains 11 residues. CDR3 bases: TGTGCCTGGAGTAGCACGGAGACCCAGTACTTC. Translated, it gives CAWSSTETQYF.

This clonotype was seen a single time. This chain connects TRBV11-2 to TRBJ2-5; 7 bases agree with TRBD2. The CDR3 is 16 amino acids. V lost 5 bases and J lost 11; bases outside the gene matches: 20. Germline assignment: CDR1 SGHAT and CDR2 FQNNGV. In DNA form, the CDR3 reads TGTGCCAGCAGCGCGCGACTAGCTGGAGATTTGGAGAGACAGTACTTC. Residues: CASSARLAGDLERQYF. Combining the CDR3 with reference TRBV11-2 and TRBJ2-5 gives the whole variable domain EAGVAQSPRYKIIEKRQSVAFWCNPISGHATLYWYQQILGQGPKLLIQFQNNGVVDDSQLPKDRFSAERLKGVDSTLKIQPAKLEDSAVYLCASSARLAGDLERQYFGPGTRLLVL.

This clonotype was counted a single time. The CDR3 does not end in the conserved phenylalanine or tryptophan, so this is likely a read error. The DNA is left out, because the CDR3 cannot be placed on it with certainty; the CDR3 is given as TCRdb lists it. The chain joins TRBV29-1 to TRBJ2-1. Germline loops: CDR1 SQVTM, CDR2 ANQGSEA. The CDR3 has 10 residues if both end residues are counted. This CDR3 is CSIEDRIRTC.

The gene calls are TRBV7-9 and TRBJ2-7; 8 nucleotides match TRBD1. Germline V gene data show CDR1 as SEHNR and CDR2 as FQNEAQ (reference sequence). J lost 3 bases, V lost 6 bases, and 22 bases had no gene match. CDR3 size: 19 residues. Here the CDR3 DNA reads TGTGCCAGCAGGCCGCCCAGGACAGGGTCTAGTTCGTCCTACTACGAGCAGTACTTC. Protein: CASRPPRTGSSSSYYEQYF.

Of note for this clonotype: The junction departs from the called germline gene at one end, perhaps through a read error. CDR3 loop: CASSQRAGELLF. In nucleotides, the CDR3 is TGTGCCAGCAGTCAGAGGGCCGGGGAGCTGCTTTTT. The rearrangement uses TRBV7-8 and TRBJ2-2, with a weak D call TRBD2 (5 bases). The length of the CDR3 is 12 residues. Germline assignment: CDR1 SGHVS and CDR2 FQNEAQ.

This clonotype was seen repeatedly, ten times or more. The genes are TRBV6-2 or TRBV6-3 and TRBJ2-7, with TRBD1 matching over 9 bases. The germline CDR1 and CDR2 sequences are MNHEY and SVGEGT. This CDR3 has 16 amino acids. V lost 2 bases to trimming and J lost 1 base; unmatched junction nucleotides: 6. The CDR3 reads CASSYGQGRKSYEQYF. DNA of the CDR3: TGTGCCAGCAGTTACGGACAGGGGAGAAAATCCTACGAGCAGTACTTC.

Ten or more counts support this clonotype. The chain joins TRBV4-1 to TRBJ2-5; D uncertain. Germline loops: CDR1 MGHRA, CDR2 YSYEKL. V lost 0 bases and J lost 5, with 7 bases in between. The CDR3 covers 13 residues. CDR3 nucleotides: TGCGCCAGCAGCCAAGATAGGTGGGAGACCCAGTACTTC. It translates to CASSQDRWETQYF.

Comment on this clonotype: With a much larger clone just one base away, this may be a read error. CDR3 region: CSVRVGGGAFF. CDR3 nucleotide sequence: TGCAGCGTCCGTGTGGGGGGGGGAGCTTTCTTT. The chain employs TRBV29-1 and TRBJ1-1; a weak D match, TRBD1 (5 bases). Per germline, CDR1 SQVTM and CDR2 ANQGSEA. This CDR3 region has 11 residues. Trimming left V 6 bases short and J 10 bases short, with 15 bases between.